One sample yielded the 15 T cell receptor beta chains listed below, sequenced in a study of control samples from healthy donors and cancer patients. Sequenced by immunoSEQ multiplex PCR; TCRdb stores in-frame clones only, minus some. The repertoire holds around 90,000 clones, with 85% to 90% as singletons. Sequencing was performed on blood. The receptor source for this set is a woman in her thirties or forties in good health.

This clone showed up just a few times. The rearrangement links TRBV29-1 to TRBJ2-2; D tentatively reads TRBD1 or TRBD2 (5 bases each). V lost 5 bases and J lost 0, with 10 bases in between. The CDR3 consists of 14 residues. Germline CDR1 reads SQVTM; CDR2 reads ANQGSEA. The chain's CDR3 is CSVRGQANTGELFF. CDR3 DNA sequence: TGCAGCGTTCGGGGCCAGGCGAACACCGGGGAGCTGTTTTTT.

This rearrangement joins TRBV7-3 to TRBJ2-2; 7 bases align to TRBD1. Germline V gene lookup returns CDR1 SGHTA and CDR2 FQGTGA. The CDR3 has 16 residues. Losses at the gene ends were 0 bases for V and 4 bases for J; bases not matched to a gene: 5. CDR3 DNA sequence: TGTGCCAGCAGCTTAACAGGGGGCGTGGGCACCGGGGAGCTGTTTTTT. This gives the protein CASSLTGGVGTGELFF.

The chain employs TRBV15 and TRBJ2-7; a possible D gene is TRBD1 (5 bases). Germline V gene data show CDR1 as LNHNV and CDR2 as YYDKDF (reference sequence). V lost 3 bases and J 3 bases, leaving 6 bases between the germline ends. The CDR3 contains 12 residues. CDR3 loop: CATSSQGYEQYF. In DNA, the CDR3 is TGTGCCACCAGCAGCCAGGGCTACGAGCAGTACTTC.

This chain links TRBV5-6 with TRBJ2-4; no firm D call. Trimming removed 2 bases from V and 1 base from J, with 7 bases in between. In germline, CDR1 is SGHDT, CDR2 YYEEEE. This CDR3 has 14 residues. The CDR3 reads CASSFGRAKNIQYF. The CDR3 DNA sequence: TGTGCCAGCAGCTTCGGGCGTGCCAAAAACATTCAGTACTTC.

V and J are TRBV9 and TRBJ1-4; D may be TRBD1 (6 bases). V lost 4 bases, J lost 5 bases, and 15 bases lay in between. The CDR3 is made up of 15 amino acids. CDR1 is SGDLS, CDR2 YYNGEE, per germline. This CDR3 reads CASSPGGARNEKLFF. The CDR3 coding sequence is TGTGCCAGCAGCCCGGGGGGGGCTAGAAATGAAAAACTGTTTTTT.

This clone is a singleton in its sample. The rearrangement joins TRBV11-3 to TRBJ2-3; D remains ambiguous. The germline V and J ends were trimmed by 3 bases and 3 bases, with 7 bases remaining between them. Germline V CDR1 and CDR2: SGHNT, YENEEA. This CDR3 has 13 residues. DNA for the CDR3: TGTGCCAGCAGCTTCACAGTTACAGATACGCAGTATTTT. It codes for CASSFTVTDTQYF.

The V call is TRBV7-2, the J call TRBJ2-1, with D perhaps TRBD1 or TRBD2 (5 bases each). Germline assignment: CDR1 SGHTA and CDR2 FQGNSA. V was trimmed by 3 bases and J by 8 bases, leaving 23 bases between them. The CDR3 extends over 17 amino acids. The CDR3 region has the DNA TGTGCCAGCAGCTTGGCTAGGGACCGTACGGCGGGTTATGAGCAGTTCTTC. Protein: CASSLARDRTAGYEQFF.

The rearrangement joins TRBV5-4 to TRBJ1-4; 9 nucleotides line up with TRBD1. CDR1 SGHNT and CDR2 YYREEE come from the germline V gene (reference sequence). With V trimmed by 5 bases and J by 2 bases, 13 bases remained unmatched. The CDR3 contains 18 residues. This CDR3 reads CASSSKPGQGATNEKLFF. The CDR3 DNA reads TGTGCCAGCAGTTCCAAGCCGGGACAGGGCGCTACTAATGAAAAACTGTTTTTT.

The CDR3 region is CASREGFFFTGELFF. The CDR3 DNA reads TGTGCCAGCAGAGAGGGATTTTTTTTCACCGGGGAGCTGTTTTTT. The chain employs TRBV6-5 and TRBJ2-2, with D tentatively TRBD2 (5 bases). V was trimmed by 6 bases and J by 4 bases, leaving 15 bases between them. In germline, CDR1 is MNHEY, CDR2 SVGAGI. The CDR3 is made up of 15 amino acids.

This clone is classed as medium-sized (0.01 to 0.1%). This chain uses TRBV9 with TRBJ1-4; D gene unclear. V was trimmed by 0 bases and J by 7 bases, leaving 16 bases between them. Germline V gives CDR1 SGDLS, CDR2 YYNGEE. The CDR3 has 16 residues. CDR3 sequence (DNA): TGTGCCAGCAGCGTAGCTTCTGACCCCGGTGGTGAAAAACTGTTTTTT. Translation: CASSVASDPGGEKLFF.

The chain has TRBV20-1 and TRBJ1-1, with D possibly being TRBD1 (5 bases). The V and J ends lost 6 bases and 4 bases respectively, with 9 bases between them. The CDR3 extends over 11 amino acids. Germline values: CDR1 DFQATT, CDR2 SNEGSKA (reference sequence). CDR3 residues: CSANQGTEAFF. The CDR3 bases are TGCAGTGCAAATCAGGGCACTGAAGCTTTCTTT.

In nucleotides, the CDR3 is TGTGCCAGCAGGGCTCGACTATTCGGGAATTCACCCCTCCACTTT. This encodes CASRARLFGNSPLHF. The chain links TRBV2 to TRBJ1-6; D not resolved. CDR1 is SNHLY, CDR2 FYNNEI, per germline. The V end lost 6 bases, the J end lost 7 bases, and 16 bases lay between the germline ends. The length of the CDR3 is 15 residues.

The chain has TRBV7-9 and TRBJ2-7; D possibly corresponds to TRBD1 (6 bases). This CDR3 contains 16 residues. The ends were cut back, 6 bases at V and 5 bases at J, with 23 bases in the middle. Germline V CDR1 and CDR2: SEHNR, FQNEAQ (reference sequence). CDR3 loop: CASRQIPGHRYHEQYF. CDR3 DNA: TGTGCCAGCAGGCAAATACCGGGACACCGATACCACGAGCAGTACTTC. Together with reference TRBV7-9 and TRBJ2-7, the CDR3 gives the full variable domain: DTGVSQNPRHKITKRGQNVTFRCDPISEHNRLYWYRQTLGQGPEFLTYFQNEAQLEKSRLLSDRFSAERPKGSFSTLEIQRTEQGDSAMYLCASRQIPGHRYHEQYFGPGTRLTVT.

CDR3 sequence: CASSSRSYNSPLHF. The CDR3 DNA is TGTGCCAGCAGTAGCCGCTCCTATAATTCACCCCTCCACTTT. The chain joins TRBV6-2 or TRBV6-3 to TRBJ1-6; D not resolved. Trimming shortened V by 5 bases and J by 0 bases, and 5 bases separated the two germline ends. CDR3 length: 14 residues. The V gene's germline CDR1 is MNHEY and CDR2 SVGEGT.

CDR3 coding DNA: TGTGCCAGCAGCCCACAGGGCGGAGAGCAGTACTTC. It codes for CASSPQGGEQYF. The gene calls are TRBV6-2 or TRBV6-3 and TRBJ2-7; D is possibly TRBD1 (6 bases). Germline V lookup: CDR1 MNHEY, CDR2 SVGEGT. This CDR3 has 12 amino acids. Trimming left V 6 bases short and J 7 bases short, with 13 bases between.